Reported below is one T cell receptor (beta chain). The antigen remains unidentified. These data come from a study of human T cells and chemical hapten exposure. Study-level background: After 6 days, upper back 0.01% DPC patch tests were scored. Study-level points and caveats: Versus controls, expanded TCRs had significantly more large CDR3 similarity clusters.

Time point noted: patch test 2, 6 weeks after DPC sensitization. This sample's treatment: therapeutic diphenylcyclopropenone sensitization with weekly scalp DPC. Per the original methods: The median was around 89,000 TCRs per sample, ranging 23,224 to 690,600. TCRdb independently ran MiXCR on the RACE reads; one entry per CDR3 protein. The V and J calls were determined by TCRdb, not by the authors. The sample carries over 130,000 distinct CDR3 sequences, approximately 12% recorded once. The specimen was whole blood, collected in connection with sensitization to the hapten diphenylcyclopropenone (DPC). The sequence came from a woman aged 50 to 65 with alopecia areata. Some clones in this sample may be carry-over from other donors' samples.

CDR3 sequence (DNA): TGTGCCAGCAGCCTGACCGGGACTACGCTCTACGAGCAGTACTTC. It specifies CASSLTGTTLYEQYF. The V call is TRBV14, the J call TRBJ2-7; 7 bases are shared with TRBD2. V lost 4 bases, J lost 3 bases, and 9 bases stayed unmatched. This CDR3 has 15 residues. The germline CDR1 and CDR2 sequences are SGHDN and FVKESK. The variable domain in full, completed from reference TRBV14 and TRBJ2-7, reads EAGVTQFPSHSVIEKGQTVTLRCDPISGHDNLYWYRRVMGKEIKFLLHFVKESKQDESGMPNNRFLAERTGGTYSTLKVQPAELEDSGVYFCASSLTGTTLYEQYFGPGTRLTVT.